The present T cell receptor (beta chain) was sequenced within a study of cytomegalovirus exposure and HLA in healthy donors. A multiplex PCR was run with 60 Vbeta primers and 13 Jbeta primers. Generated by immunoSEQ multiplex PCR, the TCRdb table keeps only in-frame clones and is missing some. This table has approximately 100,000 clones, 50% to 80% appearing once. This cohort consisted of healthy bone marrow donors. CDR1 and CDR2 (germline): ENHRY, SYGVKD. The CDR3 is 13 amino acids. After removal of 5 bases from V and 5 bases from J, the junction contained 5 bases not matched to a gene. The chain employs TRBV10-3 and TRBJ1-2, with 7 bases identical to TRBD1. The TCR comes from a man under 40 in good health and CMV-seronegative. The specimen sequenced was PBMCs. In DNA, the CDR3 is TGTGCCATCAGTAGCTCGACAGGGTATGGCTACACCTTC. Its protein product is CAISSSTGYGYTF.